A single sample is the source of the 25 T cell receptor beta chains below, sequenced in a study of cytomegalovirus exposure and HLA in healthy donors. The PCR was carried out with 60 Vbeta primers and 13 Jbeta primers. The assay was immunoSEQ multiplex PCR, and TCRdb's table has in-frame clones only and misses some. The table includes under 250,000 clones, over 65% detected once. The material sequenced was PBMCs. The receptors originated from a man younger than 35 in good health and CMV-seronegative.

This sequence joins TRBV10-2 and TRBJ1-1; D unclear. V gave up 4 bases and J gave up 1 base, with 10 bases separating them. This CDR3 comprises 14 residues. CDR1 is WSHSY and CDR2 is SAAADI in the germline V gene. CDR3 sequence reads: CASSGSQENTEAFF. For the CDR3, the DNA is TGCGCCAGCAGTGGGTCGCAGGAGAACACTGAAGCTTTCTTT.

The chain is built from TRBV28 and TRBJ1-5; TRBD1 matches 9 bases. Losses at the gene ends were 5 bases for V and 2 bases for J; bases not matched to a gene: 4. There are 15 residues in the CDR3. Germline V gene data show CDR1 as MDHEN and CDR2 as SYDVKM. The CDR3 protein is CASSPWTGGNQPQHF. CDR3 in DNA: TGTGCCAGCAGTCCCTGGACAGGGGGCAATCAGCCCCAGCATTTT.

This rearrangement joins TRBV6-6 to TRBJ2-5, with no clear D. Looked up from germline, CDR1 is MNHNY and CDR2 is SVGAGI (reference sequence). The V and J ends lost 0 bases and 2 bases respectively, with 10 bases between them. This CDR3 is built from 15 residues. CDR3 loop: CASSYSMAEQETQYF. CDR3 DNA: TGTGCCAGCAGTTACTCGATGGCGGAACAAGAGACCCAGTACTTC.

The chain employs TRBV30 and TRBJ2-2; TRBD2 might be the D (5 bases). The V and J ends lost 2 bases and 2 bases respectively, with 24 bases between them. This CDR3 comprises 19 residues. Looked up from germline, CDR1 is GTSNPN and CDR2 is SVGIG (reference sequence). The CDR3 protein is CAWSPGLYYSGSNTGELFF. The CDR3 nucleotides read TGTGCCTGGAGTCCCGGTCTTTACTACTCGGGGTCAAACACCGGGGAGCTGTTTTTT.

The gene calls are TRBV5-1 and TRBJ1-2; 12 nucleotides agree with TRBD1. Germline V CDR1 and CDR2: SGHRS, YFSETQ. This CDR3 spans 16 amino acids. The trim removed 1 base at V and 7 bases at J, leaving 8 bases unmatched. The CDR3 sequence: CASSLSGTGGQGGYTF. As DNA, the CDR3 is TGCGCCAGCAGCTTGTCGGGGACAGGGGGCCAGGGTGGCTACACCTTC.

The rearrangement joins TRBV2 to TRBJ2-5; D may be TRBD2 (5 bases). Germline V gives CDR1 SNHLY, CDR2 FYNNEI. Trimming stripped 6 bases from V and 3 bases from J, with 5 bases between. This CDR3 is built from 11 residues. The CDR3 sequence is CASRREETQYF. DNA of the CDR3: TGTGCCAGCAGGAGGGAAGAGACCCAGTACTTC.

In this sample, this clone turned up a few times. One junction end disagrees with the germline gene, perhaps due to a read error. The chain couples TRBV7-9 to TRBJ2-5, with D possibly being TRBD1 (7 bases). Germline V gives CDR1 SEHNR, CDR2 FQNEAQ (reference sequence). CDR3 length equals 15 residues. In DNA, the CDR3 is TGTTCCAGCAGCTTAGGCAGGGGGACTGAGGAGACCCAGTACTTC. Residues: CSSSLGRGTEETQYF. The full variable domain, its missing parts supplied by reference TRBV7-9 and TRBJ2-5, is DTGVSQNPRHKITKRGQNVTFRCDPISEHNRLYWYRQTLGQGPEFLTYFQNEAQLEKSRLLSDRFSAERPKGSFSTLEIQRTEQGDSAMYLCSSSLGRGTEETQYFGPGTRLLVL.

V is TRBV11-2 and J is TRBJ1-5, with 7 bases that match TRBD1. The CDR3 length is 17 residues. The ends lost 1 base at V and 1 base at J; junction bases unmatched: 7. Germline V gives CDR1 SGHAT, CDR2 FQNNGV. The CDR3: CASSLGVVTGSNQPQHF. Here the CDR3 DNA reads TGTGCCAGCAGCTTAGGGGTTGTGACAGGGAGCAATCAGCCCCAGCATTTT.

The chain recombines TRBV19 with TRBJ1-1; weak D call: TRBD1 (5 bases). V was clipped by 2 bases and J by 2 bases, with 9 bases between them. The germline CDR1 and CDR2 sequences are LNHDA and SQIVND (reference sequence). This CDR3 region has 14 residues. This CDR3 is CASSISGANTEAFF. The CDR3, as DNA: TGTGCCAGTAGTATAAGCGGGGCAAACACTGAAGCTTTCTTT.

This clone was counted a few times. The chain uses TRBV27 and TRBJ2-5; D may be TRBD2 (6 bases). Germline V CDR1 and CDR2: MNHEY, SMNVEV (reference sequence). Trimming left V 2 bases short and J 5 bases short, with 18 bases between. The CDR3 has 16 amino acids. The CDR3 coding sequence is TGTGCCAGCAGTTTAAGCGGGCGTCAAAGGTGGGAGACCCAGTACTTC. Amino acids: CASSLSGRQRWETQYF.

Comment on this clone: A much larger clone differs from this one at a single base, so this may be a read error. CDR3 nucleotide sequence: TGTGCCAGCAGTTACTGGACAGCGAACACCGGGGAGCTGTTTTTT. Its protein is CASSYWTANTGELFF. J is TRBJ2-2 and V is TRBV6-5; possibly TRBD1 for D (6 bases). Per germline, CDR1 MNHEY and CDR2 SVGAGI. The CDR3 extends over 15 amino acids. The ends were cut back, 1 base at V and 0 bases at J, with 6 bases in the middle.

This chain joins TRBV9 and TRBJ2-7, with 13 bases that match TRBD2. Germline CDR1 SGDLS, CDR2 YYNGEE. V lost 3 bases, J lost 2 bases, and 2 bases stayed unmatched. CDR3 length equals 15 residues. CDR3 protein: CASSAGLAGPYEQYF. The CDR3 DNA follows: TGTGCCAGCAGCGCGGGACTAGCGGGACCCTACGAGCAGTACTTC.

The chain links TRBV4-1 to TRBJ2-7, with D possibly TRBD2 on 7 matching bases. The CDR3 is made up of 15 amino acids. From germline, CDR1 is MGHRA and CDR2 YSYEKL. V dropped 4 bases and J dropped 5 bases, with 18 bases sitting between them. The CDR3, as DNA: TGCGCCAGCAGCCTAGGTTGGGGGGGCCAGAACGAGCAGTACTTC. It is translated as CASSLGWGGQNEQYF.

A single count supports this clone. The rearrangement links TRBV19 to TRBJ2-5; 8 bases are a match to TRBD2. From germline, CDR1 is LNHDA and CDR2 SQIVND (reference sequence). Trimming at V came to 1 base and at J to 0 bases, leaving 7 bases not matched to a gene. This CDR3 spans 17 amino acids. CDR3 nucleotide sequence: TGTGCCAGTAGTATAGCCCAGGAGCGGGGGTACCAAGAGACCCAGTACTTC. Amino acids: CASSIAQERGYQETQYF.

V is TRBV19 and J is TRBJ2-3; D is perhaps TRBD2 (6 bases). The CDR3 sequence is 15 residues long. V lost 4 bases and J lost 2, with 13 bases in between. Germline assignment: CDR1 LNHDA and CDR2 SQIVND (reference sequence). As DNA, the CDR3 is TGTGCCAGTAGTAGCCGGGACTCTTACACAGATACGCAGTATTTT. Its protein product is CASSSRDSYTDTQYF. Drawing the rest from reference TRBV19 and TRBJ2-3, the complete variable domain is DGGITQSPKYLFRKEGQNVTLSCEQNLNHDAMYWYRQDPGQGLRLIYYSQIVNDFQKGDIAEGYSVSREKKESFPLTVTSAQKNPTAFYLCASSSRDSYTDTQYFGPGTRLTVL.

The chain uses TRBV9 and TRBJ2-3; D is perhaps TRBD2 (5 bases). The CDR3 extends over 14 amino acids. The V end was cut by 4 bases, the J end by 2 bases, with 11 bases between. The germline V gene has CDR1 SGDLS and CDR2 YYNGEE. CDR3 DNA: TGTGCCAGCAGCTATACTAGTACCACAGATACGCAGTATTTT. Amino acid sequence: CASSYTSTTDTQYF.

The rearrangement joins TRBV5-6 to TRBJ2-7, with 9 bases that match TRBD1. The V segment lost 2 bases and the J segment 4 bases; nucleotides outside the gene matches: 16. This CDR3 has 18 residues. Germline V gene sequence: CDR1 SGHDT, CDR2 YYEEEE. The CDR3 spells CASSFRDRAVPRNYEQYF. CDR3 sequence (DNA): TGTGCCAGCAGCTTTCGGGACAGGGCTGTCCCCCGAAATTACGAGCAGTACTTC.

This chain uses TRBV19 with TRBJ2-5; no clear D. Deletions cut 3 bases from V and 2 bases from J, with 13 bases between. There are 15 residues in the CDR3. The germline V gene encodes CDR1 LNHDA and CDR2 SQIVND (reference sequence). The CDR3, as DNA: TGTGCCAGTAGTATTGGTAGCTCTCTTCAAGAGACCCAGTACTTC. As protein: CASSIGSSLQETQYF.

The chain has TRBV7-3 and TRBJ1-1; 9 nucleotides align to TRBD1. Germline V gene sequence: CDR1 SGHTA, CDR2 FQGTGA. Trimming cost V 5 bases and J 5 bases; bases outside gene matches: 15. CDR3 size: 17 residues. The CDR3 reads CASSPPPGQGRWTEAFF. The CDR3 region has the DNA TGTGCCAGCAGCCCCCCTCCGGGACAGGGCCGTTGGACTGAAGCTTTCTTT.

The chain recombines TRBV5-1 with TRBJ2-1; 7 positions match TRBD1. This CDR3 has 15 amino acids. V lost 0 bases to trimming and J lost 6 bases; unmatched junction nucleotides: 6. The V gene's germline CDR1 is SGHRS and CDR2 YFSETQ. CDR3 sequence: CASSLEGQAFNEQFF. CDR3 DNA: TGCGCCAGCAGCTTGGAAGGACAGGCCTTCAATGAGCAGTTCTTC.

The gene calls are TRBV6-4 and TRBJ1-6, with D maybe TRBD1 (5 bases). Trimming shortened V by 5 bases and J by 8 bases, and 13 bases separated the two germline ends. The CDR3 length is 14 residues. The V gene's germline CDR1 is MRHNA and CDR2 SNTAGT. The CDR3 loop is CASSSQGGDSPLHF. The DNA of the CDR3 is TGTGCCAGCAGTTCTCAGGGAGGGGATTCACCCCTCCACTTT.

This clone appeared a single time. The gene calls are TRBV4-1 and TRBJ1-2; 7 nucleotides match TRBD1. The CDR3 runs to 15 residues. From germline, CDR1 is MGHRA and CDR2 YSYEKL. V lost 0 bases, J lost 8 bases, and 9 bases stayed unmatched. For the CDR3, the DNA is TGCGCCAGCAGCCAAGAGGGTAACAGGGGCGTAGGCTACACCTTC. It translates to CASSQEGNRGVGYTF.

With regard to this clone: The same CDR3 is also encoded by other DNA sequences in this sample. J is TRBJ1-3 and V is TRBV6-5, with D possibly matching TRBD1 (6 bases). Germline lookup yields CDR1 MNHEY and CDR2 SVGAGI. V dropped 5 bases and J dropped 4 bases, with 9 bases sitting between them. This CDR3 contains 13 residues. The CDR3 here is CASSQGPGNTIYF. CDR3 coding DNA: TGTGCCAGCAGTCAGGGGCCGGGAAACACCATATATTTT.

The rearrangement uses TRBV6-5 and TRBJ2-1, with 13 nucleotides matching TRBD2. CDR3 size: 13 residues. V shed 6 bases and J 15 bases; nucleotides not matched to a gene: 8. Germline V gives CDR1 MNHEY, CDR2 SVGAGI. In DNA, the CDR3 is TGTGCCAGCAGCTGGACTAGCGGGAGATTTCTGTTCTTC. This sequence encodes CASSWTSGRFLFF.

The chain uses TRBV10-3 and TRBJ1-2, with D perhaps matching TRBD1 (5 bases). This CDR3 comprises 12 residues. Looked up from germline, CDR1 is ENHRY and CDR2 is SYGVKD. V lost 3 bases and J 8 bases, leaving 10 bases between the germline ends. CDR3 sequence reads: CAISERGVGYTF. The DNA for the CDR3 is TGTGCCATCAGTGAACGGGGGGTCGGCTACACCTTC.